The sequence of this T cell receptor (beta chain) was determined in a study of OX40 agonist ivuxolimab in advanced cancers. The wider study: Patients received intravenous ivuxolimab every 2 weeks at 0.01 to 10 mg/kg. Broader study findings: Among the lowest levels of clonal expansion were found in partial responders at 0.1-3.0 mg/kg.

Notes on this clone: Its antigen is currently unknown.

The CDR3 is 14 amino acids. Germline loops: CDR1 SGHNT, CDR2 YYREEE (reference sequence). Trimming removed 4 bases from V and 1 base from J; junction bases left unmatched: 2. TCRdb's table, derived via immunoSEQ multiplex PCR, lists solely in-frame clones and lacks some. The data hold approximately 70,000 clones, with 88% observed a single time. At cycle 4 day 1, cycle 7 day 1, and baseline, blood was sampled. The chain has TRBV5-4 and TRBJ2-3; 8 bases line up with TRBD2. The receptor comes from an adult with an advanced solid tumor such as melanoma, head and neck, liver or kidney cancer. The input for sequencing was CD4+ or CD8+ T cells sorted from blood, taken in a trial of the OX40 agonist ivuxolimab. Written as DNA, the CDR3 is TGTGCCAGCAGCCGTAGCGGGGGCACAGATACGCAGTATTTT. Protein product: CASSRSGGTDTQYF. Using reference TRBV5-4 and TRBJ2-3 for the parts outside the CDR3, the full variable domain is ETGVTQSPTHLIKTRGQQVTLRCSSQSGHNTVSWYQQALGQGPQFIFQYYREEENGRGNFPPRFSGLQFPNYSSELNVNALELDDSALYLCASSRSGGTDTQYFGPGTRLTVL.